A single sample is the source of the 30 T cell receptor beta chains below, sequenced in a study of blood T cell repertoires in COVID-19. Some clones are missing from TCRdb's copy, which holds only in-frame ones; the method was immunoSEQ multiplex PCR. In the table there are 200,000 to 250,000 clones, around 83% of which are singletons. Material: peripheral blood. The receptors come from a middle-aged man with acute or convalescent COVID-19.

V and J are TRBV7-3 and TRBJ1-1; D is perhaps TRBD1 (6 bases). V shed 3 bases and J shed 5 bases, with 10 bases lying between them. The CDR3 runs 13 residues. Germline V gene data show CDR1 as SGHTA and CDR2 as FQGTGA. The CDR3 protein is CASSFSGETEAFF. Here the CDR3 DNA reads TGTGCCAGCAGCTTTTCAGGGGAGACTGAAGCTTTCTTT.

The rearrangement uses TRBV16 and TRBJ1-4; D is uncertain. With 0 bases removed from V and 6 bases from J, the gap between germline ends came to 5 bases. CDR3 length equals 13 residues. In germline, CDR1 is KGHSY, CDR2 FQNENV. The CDR3 coding sequence is TGTGCCAGCAGCCAATCCCCAGATGAAAAACTGTTTTTT. Translated: CASSQSPDEKLFF.

This clone was seen just once. This rearrangement joins TRBV9 to TRBJ2-3, with D possibly being TRBD2 (6 bases). CDR3 size: 13 residues. From germline, CDR1 is SGDLS and CDR2 YYNGEE. Trimming cost V 7 bases and J 2 bases, with 11 bases left between them. CDR3 coding DNA: TGTGCCAGCGGGGGGACTGCCACAGATACGCAGTATTTT. Translated, it gives CASGGTATDTQYF.

V is TRBV6-4 and J is TRBJ1-1; D ambiguous. This CDR3 is 11 amino acids long. Per the germline V gene, CDR1 is MRHNA and CDR2 is SNTAGT. V gave up 5 bases and J gave up 7 bases, with 8 bases separating them. CDR3 coding DNA: TGTGCCAGCAGTCGCGTACTTGAAGCTTTCTTT. Translated, it gives CASSRVLEAFF.

The chain has TRBV20-1 and TRBJ1-1; 9 bases line up with TRBD1. CDR3 size: 11 residues. V was pared by 3 bases and J by 11 bases, with 4 bases of the junction left unmatched. CDR1 and CDR2 (germline): DFQATT, SNEGSKA (reference sequence). CDR3 residues: CSASPGQGAFF. CDR3 DNA: TGCAGTGCTAGCCCCGGACAGGGGGCTTTCTTT.

This clone was recorded once. The chain is built from TRBV3-1 (or the pseudogene TRBV3-2) and TRBJ1-2, with D unclear. With 5 bases removed from V and 0 bases from J, the gap between germline ends came to 10 bases. Germline-derived CDR1 and CDR2 are LGHDT and YNNKEL (reference sequence). The length of the CDR3 is 14 residues. CDR3 residues: CASSYSSTNYGYTF. CDR3 DNA: TGTGCCAGCAGCTACAGCTCTACTAACTATGGCTACACCTTC.

The chain joins TRBV19 to TRBJ2-5, with 8 bases identical to TRBD2. The V segment lost 5 bases and the J segment 4 bases; nucleotides outside the gene matches: 9. Looked up from germline, CDR1 is LNHDA and CDR2 is SQIVND (reference sequence). The CDR3 totals 15 residues. The CDR3 bases are TGTGCCAGTAGTCCCGGACTAGCCGTAGGAGAGACCCAGTACTTC. Its protein product is CASSPGLAVGETQYF.

The table lists this clone with a few counts. The chain recombines TRBV5-1 with TRBJ1-2, with D uncertain. Trimming shortened V by 2 bases and J by 0 bases, and 11 bases separated the two germline ends. The CDR3 is made up of 15 amino acids. Looked up from germline, CDR1 is SGHRS and CDR2 is YFSETQ. DNA of the CDR3: TGCGCCAGCAGCTTAACAGCTCCCGCTAACTATGGCTACACCTTC. Translation gives CASSLTAPANYGYTF.

The V call is TRBV18, the J call TRBJ1-1; D is undetermined. The CDR3 runs 15 residues. CDR1 and CDR2 (germline): KGHSH, LQKENI. Deletions cut 3 bases from V and 7 bases from J, with 18 bases between. CDR3 coding DNA: TGTGCCAGCTCACCCGCACAGACTCTTGGGAGTGAAGCTTTCTTT. Protein: CASSPAQTLGSEAFF.

This clone was seen only a few times. The chain carries TRBV10-3 and TRBJ1-3; D unclear. This CDR3 region has 14 residues. V was trimmed by 6 bases and J by 0 bases, leaving 9 bases between them. From germline, CDR1 is ENHRY and CDR2 SYGVKD. The CDR3 DNA reads TGTGCCATCAGGTCTCAGTTCTCTGGAAACACCATATATTTT. As protein: CAIRSQFSGNTIYF.

J is TRBJ1-6 and V is TRBV4-2; D not certain. Germline CDR1 LGHNA, CDR2 YNFKEQ. The CDR3 sequence is 15 residues long. The V gene lost 5 bases and the J gene lost 7 bases, with 15 bases spanning the gap. The chain's CDR3 is CASSTTGELNSPLHF. CDR3 nucleotide sequence: TGTGCCAGCAGCACGACCGGAGAGCTCAATTCACCCCTCCACTTT.

The J gene is TRBJ2-5, the V gene TRBV2, with D possibly matching TRBD1 (6 bases). There are 13 residues in the CDR3. Germline V gene data show CDR1 as SNHLY and CDR2 as FYNNEI. Trimming pared 6 bases from V and 3 bases from J, leaving 11 bases between. CDR3 in amino acids: CASSSRTEETQYF. CDR3 sequence (DNA): TGTGCCAGCAGCTCCCGGACAGAAGAGACCCAGTACTTC.

V usage is TRBV4-2 and J usage is TRBJ2-7; 12 nucleotides agree with TRBD2. Trimming took 1 base from V and 0 from J; bases not matched to a gene: 4. Germline assignment: CDR1 LGHNA and CDR2 YNFKEQ. This CDR3 has 17 residues. The CDR3 coding sequence is TGTGCCAGCAGCCAAGGACTAGCGGGGGAGAGCTCCTACGAGCAGTACTTC. This encodes CASSQGLAGESSYEQYF.

This clone was observed a few times. The chain is built from TRBV11-3 and TRBJ2-2; D may be TRBD1 (5 bases). The CDR3 loop spans 14 amino acids. The germline V gene encodes CDR1 SGHNT and CDR2 YENEEA. V gave up 5 bases and J gave up 4 bases, with 11 bases separating them. The CDR3 nucleotides are TGTGCCAGCAGCGAGCACAGGAGCACCGGGGAGCTGTTTTTT. Amino acid sequence: CASSEHRSTGELFF.

The sample holds a few counts of this clone. The chain recombines TRBV11-3 with TRBJ1-1; the D is unclear. The CDR3 runs to 15 residues. Germline V gene sequence: CDR1 SGHNT, CDR2 YENEEA. Trimming removed 0 bases from V and 1 base from J, with 9 bases in between. For the CDR3, the DNA is TGTGCCAGCAGCTTAGATTCCCAGCGGAACACTGAAGCTTTCTTT. Its protein is CASSLDSQRNTEAFF.

This chain joins TRBV4-1 and TRBJ2-2; D remains ambiguous. V was shortened by 0 bases and J by 8 bases, with 10 bases between the two germline ends. In germline, CDR1 is MGHRA, CDR2 YSYEKL. This CDR3 is 14 amino acids long. The CDR3 sequence is CASSQDLEVGELFF. The CDR3 nucleotides read TGCGCCAGCAGCCAAGATCTAGAAGTAGGGGAGCTGTTTTTT.

The chain has TRBV29-1 and TRBJ2-5; 8 positions match TRBD2. Looked up from germline, CDR1 is SQVTM and CDR2 is ANQGSEA. J gave up 5 bases and V 4 bases, and 6 bases lay outside the gene matches. This CDR3 is built from 13 residues. This chain's CDR3 is CSVAGGLAETQYF. CDR3 in DNA: TGCAGCGTTGCGGGGGGGCTTGCTGAGACCCAGTACTTC. Variable domain in full (rest from reference TRBV29-1 and TRBJ2-5): SAVISQKPSRDICQRGTSLTIQCQVDSQVTMMFWYRQQPGQSLTLIATANQGSEATYESGFVIDKFPISRPNLTFSTLTVSNMSPEDSSIYLCSVAGGLAETQYFGPGTRLLVL.

The chain uses TRBV7-3 and TRBJ2-1, with a possible D match to TRBD2 (7 bases). Germline V CDR1 and CDR2: SGHTA, FQGTGA. V lost 2 bases to trimming and J lost 2 bases, with 10 bases between them. The CDR3 is 15 residues long. CDR3 DNA sequence: TGTGCCAGCAGCTTAGGCGGGGGCGCCTACAATGAGCAGTTCTTC. Its protein is CASSLGGGAYNEQFF.

The chain has TRBV11-3 and TRBJ2-7; 7 nucleotides agree with TRBD1. The V segment lost 5 bases and the J segment 2 bases; nucleotides outside the gene matches: 9. Germline CDR1 and CDR2: SGHNT and YENEEA. The CDR3 has 15 residues. The CDR3 region has the DNA TGTGCCAGCAGCCTTACAGGGGATGGAACCTACGAGCAGTACTTC. It is translated as CASSLTGDGTYEQYF.

The chain couples TRBV9 to TRBJ1-1; 8 bases align to TRBD1. This CDR3 is 15 amino acids long. Germline V CDR1 and CDR2: SGDLS, YYNGEE. V lost 3 bases, J lost 11 bases, and 15 bases stayed unmatched. The CDR3 DNA reads TGTGCCAGCAGCGCGGGGACCGGACAGGGCCCTGGGGCTTTCTTT. Amino acids: CASSAGTGQGPGAFF.

This sequence joins TRBV14 and TRBJ2-3; the match to TRBD2 covers 11 bases. Per germline, CDR1 SGHDN and CDR2 FVKESK. This CDR3 comprises 16 residues. J lost 5 bases, V lost 4 bases, and 8 bases had no gene match. CDR3 nucleotides: TGTGCCAGCAGCCCACTACTAGCGGGGGCGCAAGATACGCAGTATTTT. This sequence encodes CASSPLLAGAQDTQYF.

The J gene is TRBJ2-3, the V gene TRBV4-3; 11 bases line up with TRBD2. The CDR3 spans 16 residues. The germline V gene encodes CDR1 LGHNA and CDR2 YSLEER. The V gene end was trimmed by 0 bases and the J gene end by 7 bases; junction bases not matched to a gene: 6. CDR3 sequence reads: CASSQDLAGGSNTQYF. CDR3 DNA: TGCGCCAGCAGCCAAGATTTAGCGGGGGGGTCAAATACGCAGTATTTT.

V usage is TRBV11-3 and J usage is TRBJ2-3; D call uncertain. The CDR3 runs to 14 residues. CDR1 is SGHNT, CDR2 YENEEA, per germline. The V gene lost 1 base and the J gene lost 3 bases, with 8 bases spanning the gap. The CDR3 nucleotides are TGTGCCAGCAGCTTAGGTGGCCTTACAGATACGCAGTATTTT. Its protein is CASSLGGLTDTQYF.

The V call is TRBV12-3 or TRBV12-4, the J call TRBJ2-7, with D tentatively TRBD1 (6 bases). The CDR3 runs to 12 residues. Deletions cut 1 base from V and 7 bases from J, with 8 bases between. CDR3 sequence reads: CASSLDRVEQYF. The CDR3 DNA is TGTGCCAGCAGTTTAGACAGGGTAGAGCAGTACTTC.

This chain joins TRBV9 and TRBJ2-5; 8 bases line up with TRBD2. The junction had 4 bases not matched to a gene; V was cut back by 1 base and J by 2 bases. This CDR3 region has 15 residues. Germline lookup yields CDR1 SGDLS and CDR2 YYNGEE. The CDR3 DNA sequence: TGTGCCAGCAGCGTAACCGGGGGGGTTCAAGAGACCCAGTACTTC. Its protein product is CASSVTGGVQETQYF. The variable domain in full, with the rest retrieved from reference TRBV9 and TRBJ2-5, is DSGVTQTPKHLITATGQRVTLRCSPRSGDLSVYWYQQSLDQGLQFLIQYYNGEERAKGNILERFSAQQFPDLHSELNLSSLELGDSALYFCASSVTGGVQETQYFGPGTRLLVL.

The J gene is TRBJ1-5, the V gene TRBV7-9, with D possibly matching TRBD1 (5 bases). CDR1 SEHNR and CDR2 FQNEAQ come from the germline V gene (reference sequence). CDR3 length: 14 residues. Trimming shortened V by 5 bases and J by 0 bases, and 8 bases separated the two germline ends. The CDR3 DNA is TGTGCCAGCAGCCCAACAGGTAGCAATCAGCCCCAGCATTTT. Protein product: CASSPTGSNQPQHF.

The chain links TRBV30 to TRBJ1-2; no reliable D call. Germline loops: CDR1 GTSNPN, CDR2 SVGIG (reference sequence). The CDR3 is 13 amino acids. Deletions cut 6 bases from V and 4 bases from J, with 15 bases between. The CDR3: CACTTQVPYGYTF. Written as DNA, the CDR3 is TGTGCCTGTACCACCCAGGTTCCCTATGGCTACACCTTC.

This chain uses TRBV27 with TRBJ2-2; D remains unclear. Germline CDR1 and CDR2: MNHEY and SMNVEV (reference sequence). The ends were cut back, 6 bases at V and 0 bases at J, with 8 bases in the middle. There are 14 residues in the CDR3. The CDR3, as DNA: TGTGCCAGCAGCGGGTTCCCGAACACCGGGGAGCTGTTTTTT. This encodes CASSGFPNTGELFF.

The chain recombines TRBV11-3 with TRBJ2-3; 7 positions match TRBD1. V was pared by 4 bases and J by 4 bases, with 11 bases of the junction left unmatched. The length of the CDR3 is 16 residues. CDR1 is SGHNT, CDR2 YENEEA, per germline. Here the CDR3 reads CASSSSTGEGSDTQYF. Here the CDR3 DNA reads TGTGCCAGCAGCTCCTCAACAGGGGAAGGCTCAGATACGCAGTATTTT.

J is TRBJ1-3 and V is TRBV9; D remains unclear. Germline V gene sequence: CDR1 SGDLS, CDR2 YYNGEE. CDR3 length: 15 amino acids. Trimming took off 0 bases at V and 0 bases at J, with 7 bases between the two ends. The CDR3 here is CASSVEYTSGNTIYF. The CDR3, as DNA: TGTGCCAGCAGCGTAGAATACACCTCTGGAAACACCATATATTTT.